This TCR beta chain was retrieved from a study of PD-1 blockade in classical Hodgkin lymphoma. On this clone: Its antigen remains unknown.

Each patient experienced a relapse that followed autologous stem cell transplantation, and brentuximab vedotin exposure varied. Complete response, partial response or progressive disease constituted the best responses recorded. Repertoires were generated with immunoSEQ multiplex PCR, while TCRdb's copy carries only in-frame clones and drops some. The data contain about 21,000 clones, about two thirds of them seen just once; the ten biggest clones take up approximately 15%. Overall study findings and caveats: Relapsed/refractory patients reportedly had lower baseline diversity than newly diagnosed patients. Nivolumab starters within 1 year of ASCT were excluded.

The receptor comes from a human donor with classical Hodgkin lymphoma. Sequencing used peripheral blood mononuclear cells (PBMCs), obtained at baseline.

The CDR3 protein is CARRGLAGAKNIQYF. In nucleotides, the CDR3 is TGTGCCAGACGGGGACTAGCGGGAGCCAAAAACATTCAGTACTTC. V gene TRBV2 combines with J gene TRBJ2-4, with 12 bases lining up with TRBD2. Trimming removed 9 bases from V and 0 bases from J; junction bases left unmatched: 3. From germline, CDR1 is SNHLY and CDR2 FYNNEI. The CDR3 covers 15 residues.